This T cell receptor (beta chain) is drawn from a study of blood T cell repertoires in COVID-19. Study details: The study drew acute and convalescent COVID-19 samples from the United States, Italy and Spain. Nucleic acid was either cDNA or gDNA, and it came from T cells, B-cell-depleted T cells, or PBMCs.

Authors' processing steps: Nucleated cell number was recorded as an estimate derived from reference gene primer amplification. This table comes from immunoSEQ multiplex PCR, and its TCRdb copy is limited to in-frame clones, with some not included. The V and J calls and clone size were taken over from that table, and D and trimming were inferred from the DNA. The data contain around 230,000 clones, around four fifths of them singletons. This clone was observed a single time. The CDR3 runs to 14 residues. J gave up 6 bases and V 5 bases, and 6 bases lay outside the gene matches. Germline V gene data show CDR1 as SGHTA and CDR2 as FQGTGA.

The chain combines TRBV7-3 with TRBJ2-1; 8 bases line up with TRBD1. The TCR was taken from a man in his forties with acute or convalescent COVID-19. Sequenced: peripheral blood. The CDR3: CASSMTGAVNEQFF. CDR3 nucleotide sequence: TGTGCCAGCAGCATGACAGGGGCGGTCAATGAGCAGTTCTTC.